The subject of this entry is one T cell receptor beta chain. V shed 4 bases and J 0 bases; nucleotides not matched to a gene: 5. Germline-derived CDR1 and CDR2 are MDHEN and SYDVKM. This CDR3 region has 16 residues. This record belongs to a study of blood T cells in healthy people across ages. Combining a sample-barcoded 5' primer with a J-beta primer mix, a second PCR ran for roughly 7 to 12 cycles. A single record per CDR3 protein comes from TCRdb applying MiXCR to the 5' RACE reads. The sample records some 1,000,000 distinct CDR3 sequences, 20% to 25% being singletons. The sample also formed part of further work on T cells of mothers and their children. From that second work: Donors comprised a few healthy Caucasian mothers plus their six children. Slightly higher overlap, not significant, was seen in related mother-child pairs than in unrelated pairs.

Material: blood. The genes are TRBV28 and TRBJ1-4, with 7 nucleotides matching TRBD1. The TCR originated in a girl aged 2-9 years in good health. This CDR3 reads CASSSHDRATNEKLFF. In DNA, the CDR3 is TGTGCCAGCAGTTCTCACGACAGGGCAACTAATGAAAAACTGTTTTTT. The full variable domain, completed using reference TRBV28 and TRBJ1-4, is DVKVTQSSRYLVKRTGEKVFLECVQDMDHENMFWYRQDPGLGLRLIYFSYDVKMKEKGDIPEGYSVSREKKERFSLILESASTNQTSMYLCASSSHDRATNEKLFFGSGTQLSVL.